A single sample gave rise to the 5 T cell receptor beta chains below, sequenced in a study of T cell repertoires in cytomegalovirus infection. TCRdb reprocessed the reads via MiXCR and lists one record per CDR3 protein. This table has fewer than 550,000 distinct CDR3 sequences, 16% appearing once. The sample was CD8+ T cells from PBMCs. The receptors come from a human donor in good health (CMV status not recorded). Some clones in this sample may be carry-over from other donors' samples.

The V call is TRBV7-9, the J call TRBJ1-4; D is unclear. CDR1 SEHNR and CDR2 FQNEAQ come from the germline V gene (reference sequence). V was pared by 1 base and J by 12 bases, with 15 bases between. This CDR3 comprises 14 residues. CDR3 sequence: CASSLDPRWWELFF. DNA for the CDR3: TGTGCCAGCAGCTTAGATCCACGCTGGTGGGAACTGTTTTTT.

For this clonotype: Since no conserved phenylalanine or tryptophan closes the CDR3, a read error is the likely cause. The rearrangement links TRBV5-3 to TRBJ2-4; TRBD2 matches at 11 bases. Being an ORF, TRBV5-3 has a function that is uncertain. The CDR3 has 20 residues. As DNA, the CDR3 is TGTGCCAGCAGCTTGGGAAGAGCGACTAGCGGGATACTCGCCAAAAACATTCAGTACCTC. As protein: CASSLGRATSGILAKNIQYL.

This clonotype was detected many times. The chain couples TRBV7-9 to TRBJ1-2; 9 bases fit TRBD1. CDR3 size: 15 residues. Trimming cost V 0 bases and J 8 bases; bases outside gene matches: 7. Germline lookup yields CDR1 SEHNR and CDR2 FQNEAQ (reference sequence). CDR3 DNA sequence: TGTGCCAGCAGCTTAGCGCGGGGGACAGGGAACGGCTACACCTTC. Translated: CASSLARGTGNGYTF.

This chain uses TRBV27 with TRBJ1-2, with no clear D. The CDR3 runs 13 residues. CDR1 and CDR2 from the germline V gene are MNHEY and SMNVEV (reference sequence). V lost 10 bases and J 0 bases, leaving 12 bases between the germline ends. CDR3 loop: CATSDGANYGYTF. CDR3 DNA: TGTGCCACCTCGGACGGAGCTAACTATGGCTACACCTTC.

This clonotype was seen repeatedly, ten times or more. This chain links TRBV7-6 with TRBJ2-7; D unclear. V was cut by 0 bases and J by 2 bases, with 11 bases left in between. The CDR3 spans 15 residues. Germline V gene sequence: CDR1 SGHVS, CDR2 FNYEAQ. This CDR3 is CASSLAITATYEQYF. The CDR3 DNA is TGTGCCAGCAGCTTAGCCATTACAGCTACCTACGAGCAGTACTTC. Together with reference TRBV7-6 and TRBJ2-7, the CDR3 gives the full variable domain: GAGVSQSPRYKVTKRGQDVALRCDPISGHVSLYWYRQALGQGPEFLTYFNYEAQQDKSGLPNDRFSAERPEGSISTLTIQRTEQRDSAMYRCASSLAITATYEQYFGPGTRLTVT.